This T cell receptor (beta chain) was retrieved from a study of CD4+ T cells in melanoma. The CDR3 totals 14 residues. With 9 bases clipped from V and 2 bases from J, the junction kept 6 bases outside the gene matches. CDR1 and CDR2 (germline): ENHRY, SYGVKD. Findings and caveats of the study: In melanoma, neoantigen-specific CD4+ T cells reportedly differed in differentiation state. A reported correlation linked neoantigen-specific CD4+ T cells to CD8+, macrophage and B cell function.

On this clone itself: Its antigen is still unknown.

This table comes from immunoSEQ multiplex PCR, and its TCRdb copy is limited to in-frame clones, with some not included. The sample has about 4,900 clones; about 64% are singletons. Input material: cells from a culture (not recorded whether cultured in vitro). This chain links TRBV10-3 with TRBJ2-7, with 11 bases aligning to TRBD1. The receptor was isolated from a human donor with melanoma. CDR3 residues: CAIVRGQGAYEQYF. The CDR3 coding sequence is TGTGCCATAGTGAGGGGACAGGGGGCCTACGAGCAGTACTTC.